Below are 26 T cell receptor beta chains sequenced from a single sample in a study of Graves' ophthalmopathy and Graves' hyperthyroidism. Transcripts of RNA were the source for amplifying TCR beta CDR3 regions. First-round RT-PCR relied on HTBI primers, and a second-round multiplex PCR came next. Each CDR3 protein is one row after TCRdb ran MiXCR on the multiplex PCR reads. The profile shows approximately 160,000 distinct CDR3 sequences, about 40% of them singletons. The specimen was peripheral blood. The receptors shown here come from a woman between 40 and 55 years old with Graves' ophthalmopathy.

This clonotype was seen just once. One end of the junction fails to match germline, which may point to a read error. This chain links TRBV6-2 or TRBV6-3 with TRBJ1-5; D is possibly TRBD1 (5 bases). The CDR3 length is 13 residues. CDR1 and CDR2 from the germline V gene are MNHEY and SVGEGT. The CDR3 region has the DNA TGTGCCAGCAACCAGGGTAGCACTCAGCCCCAGCATTTT. Residues: CASNQGSTQPQHF.

V gene TRBV12-5 combines with J gene TRBJ2-7, with D tentatively TRBD1 (6 bases). Germline loops: CDR1 LGHNT, CDR2 FRNRAP. This CDR3 comprises 15 residues. The V end was cut by 4 bases, the J end by 3 bases, with 16 bases between. The CDR3 region has the DNA TGTGCTAGTGGTTCCCCAGGGTCAGGGGTCTACGAGCAGTACTTC. It codes for CASGSPGSGVYEQYF.

This clonotype was seen repeatedly, ten times or more. This rearrangement joins TRBV5-1 to TRBJ1-1; D is possibly TRBD1 (5 bases). V shed 1 base and J shed 4 bases, with 17 bases lying between them. CDR3 length: 16 residues. Germline CDR1 SGHRS, CDR2 YFSETQ. CDR3 protein: CASSLTGNVGSTEAFF. CDR3 nucleotides: TGCGCCAGCAGCTTGACAGGAAACGTTGGGAGCACTGAAGCTTTCTTT.

This clonotype was detected only once. The V gene is TRBV28, the J gene TRBJ1-2, with a possible D match to TRBD1 (5 bases). Trimming stripped 7 bases from V and 3 bases from J, with 21 bases between. Germline CDR1 reads MDHEN; CDR2 reads SYDVKM. This CDR3 is built from 16 residues. The DNA for the CDR3 is TGTGCCAGCATCTCTCGGGGACGCCCGGGGGACTATGGCTACACCTTC. Translation gives CASISRGRPGDYGYTF.

This clonotype was seen ten or more times. J is TRBJ2-2 and V is TRBV6-5, with 10 bases that match TRBD1. Germline values: CDR1 MNHEY, CDR2 SVGAGI. The junction had 7 bases not matched to a gene; V was cut back by 4 bases and J by 8 bases. The CDR3 runs 15 residues. CDR3 nucleotide sequence: TGTGCCAGCAGTTTCCGGGACAGGGGAGGGGGGGAGCTGTTTTTT. Its protein product is CASSFRDRGGGELFF.

This clonotype occurred many times. This chain joins TRBV27 and TRBJ1-6, with 7 bases matching TRBD1. CDR3 size: 20 residues. The ends lost 8 bases at V and 0 bases at J; junction bases unmatched: 19. CDR1 is MNHEY, CDR2 SMNVEV, per germline (reference sequence). The CDR3 is CASADRDLKTRSSYNSPLHF. CDR3 DNA sequence: TGTGCCAGCGCCGACAGGGATCTAAAAACCAGGAGCTCCTATAATTCACCCCTCCACTTT.

In this sample, this clonotype turned up many times. V and J are TRBV12-3 or TRBV12-4 and TRBJ1-1; no firm D call. The germline V and J ends were trimmed by 6 bases and 1 base, with 18 bases remaining between them. CDR3 length: 16 amino acids. CDR3 residues: CASRQIPLGGNTEAFF. DNA of the CDR3: TGTGCCAGCAGACAAATCCCCCTCGGCGGGAACACTGAAGCTTTCTTT.

Ten or more counts support this clonotype. The CDR3, as DNA: TGCAAAGTGGGACAGGGGGCTCAAGAGACCCAGTACTTC. Its translation is CKVGQGAQETQYF. The chain joins TRBV20-1 to TRBJ2-5; TRBD1 agrees at 12 bases. Germline V lookup: CDR1 DFQATT, CDR2 SNEGSKA (reference sequence). This CDR3 region has 13 residues.

In its sample, this clonotype was seen many times. J is TRBJ2-7 and V is TRBV28; D possibly corresponds to TRBD1 (6 bases). Germline CDR1 MDHEN, CDR2 SYDVKM. Trimming removed 7 bases at V and 4 bases at J, with 17 bases between. This CDR3 region has 14 residues. The CDR3 DNA is TGTGCCAGCAAACCCACCCTAGGGGGATACGAGCAGTACTTC. Its translation is CASKPTLGGYEQYF.

This clonotype was counted many times. V and J are TRBV12-3 or TRBV12-4 and TRBJ1-2; D unresolved. The CDR3 spans 14 residues. V dropped 3 bases and J dropped 4 bases, with 12 bases sitting between them. The CDR3: CASSFGRSPYGYTF. For the CDR3, the DNA is TGTGCCAGCAGTTTTGGGAGATCCCCCTATGGCTACACCTTC.

The chain joins TRBV25-1 to TRBJ1-5, with D possibly TRBD1 on 5 matching bases. Between the trimmed V and J ends, which lost 2 bases and 5 bases, there was a span of 7 bases. There are 13 residues in the CDR3. CDR1 is MGHDK and CDR2 is SYGVNS in the germline V gene. CDR3 residues: CASSERGDQPQHF. CDR3 bases: TGTGCCAGCAGTGAACGGGGGGATCAGCCCCAGCATTTT. Supplemented by reference TRBV25-1 and TRBJ1-5, the full variable domain reads EADIYQTPRYLVIGTGKKITLECSQTMGHDKMYWYQQDPGMELHLIHYSYGVNSTEKGDLSSESTVSRIRTEHFPLTLESARPSHTSQYLCASSERGDQPQHFGDGTRLSIL.

The gene calls are TRBV28 and TRBJ1-2, with unresolved D. The germline V gene has CDR1 MDHEN and CDR2 SYDVKM. The CDR3 extends over 14 amino acids. The germline V and J ends were trimmed by 5 bases and 4 bases, with 14 bases remaining between them. The CDR3 region is CASSPPGRVYGYTF. DNA for the CDR3: TGTGCCAGCAGTCCCCCTGGGCGAGTCTATGGCTACACCTTC.

The chain uses TRBV24-1 and TRBJ2-5, with 7 bases lining up with TRBD1. V dropped 7 bases and J dropped 2; count of bases not matched to a gene: 3. Germline CDR1 and CDR2: KGHDR and SFDVKD. The CDR3 sequence is 13 residues long. As DNA, the CDR3 is TGTGCCACCAGCGAGGGACAGCAAGAGACCCAGTACTTC. Protein product: CATSEGQQETQYF.

This clonotype has a count of ten or more. V gene TRBV12-3 or TRBV12-4 combines with J gene TRBJ1-1; D uncertain. The V gene lost 6 bases and the J gene lost 5 bases, with 10 bases spanning the gap. The CDR3 covers 12 residues. In DNA form, the CDR3 reads TGTGCCAGCAGGACCGCGGGTACTGAAGCTTTCTTT. Protein sequence: CASRTAGTEAFF.

This clonotype was picked up a small number of times. This sequence joins TRBV12-3 or TRBV12-4 and TRBJ2-5; TRBD1 matches 11 bases. With 3 bases clipped from V and 6 bases from J, the junction kept 6 bases outside the gene matches. CDR3 size: 15 residues. The CDR3 DNA reads TGTGCCAGCAGTTTTATGCGGACAGGGGGCCAGACCCAGTACTTC. As protein: CASSFMRTGGQTQYF.

Ten or more counts support this clonotype. The chain uses TRBV28 and TRBJ2-5, with a possible D match to TRBD1 (6 bases). The CDR3 has 17 amino acids. Germline V gives CDR1 MDHEN, CDR2 SYDVKM. V was shortened by 5 bases and J by 1 base, with 20 bases between the two germline ends. CDR3 in DNA: TGTGCCAGCAGTACCCCTTACAGGGCCGGGCGCCAAGAGACCCAGTACTTC. Its translation is CASSTPYRAGRQETQYF.

Many counts were recorded for this clonotype. V usage is TRBV10-3 and J usage is TRBJ1-2; 7 bases fit TRBD1. There are 14 residues in the CDR3. The V segment lost 3 bases and the J segment 4 bases; nucleotides outside the gene matches: 5. CDR1 and CDR2 from the germline V gene are ENHRY and SYGVKD. The CDR3 is CAISDSGTAYGYTF. DNA for the CDR3: TGTGCCATCAGTGACTCAGGGACAGCCTATGGCTACACCTTC.

This clonotype was detected ten times or more. This rearrangement joins TRBV6-4 to TRBJ1-2; 7 bases fit TRBD1. After removal of 5 bases from V and 4 bases from J, the junction contained 16 bases not matched to a gene. Germline CDR1 and CDR2: MRHNA and SNTAGT. CDR3 length equals 17 residues. The CDR3 bases are TGTGCCAGCAGTATAACCGGGACAGTAGGTGCGACCTATGGCTACACCTTC. Translating gives CASSITGTVGATYGYTF.

This clonotype has ten or more counts. The V call is TRBV28, the J call TRBJ1-1; TRBD1 is a possible D gene (5 bases). Per the germline V gene, CDR1 is MDHEN and CDR2 is SYDVKM. V dropped 6 bases and J dropped 11 bases, with 25 bases sitting between them. This CDR3 is built from 15 residues. The CDR3 DNA sequence: TGTGCCAGCAGCTTACCCCAATCCTATGGGGGTGGGGCTTTCTTT. Translation gives CASSLPQSYGGGAFF. Full variable domain (remainder filled in from reference TRBV28 and TRBJ1-1): DVKVTQSSRYLVKRTGEKVFLECVQDMDHENMFWYRQDPGLGLRLIYFSYDVKMKEKGDIPEGYSVSREKKERFSLILESASTNQTSMYLCASSLPQSYGGGAFFGQGTRLTVV.

This clonotype showed up many times. V usage is TRBV6-2 or TRBV6-3 and J usage is TRBJ2-5, with a weak D call TRBD1 (6 bases). This CDR3 comprises 17 residues. The V and J ends lost 3 bases and 2 bases respectively, with 19 bases between them. Germline V gene lookup returns CDR1 MNHEY and CDR2 SVGEGT. CDR3 nucleotide sequence: TGTGCCAGCAGTTATCCGCTGGGGGCGGACCCACAAGAGACCCAGTACTTC. Its protein product is CASSYPLGADPQETQYF.

The V gene is TRBV2, the J gene TRBJ1-6, with TRBD1 matching over 7 bases. Germline V gene sequence: CDR1 SNHLY, CDR2 FYNNEI. V trimming: 7 bases; J trimming: 0 bases; junction bases outside the gene matches: 12. The CDR3 is 18 amino acids. The CDR3 DNA is TGTGCCAGCAACCCGACAGGGAGCTCCCGCTCCTATAATTCACCCCTCCACTTT. Its translation is CASNPTGSSRSYNSPLHF. The whole variable domain, remainder taken from reference TRBV2 and TRBJ1-6, is EPEVTQTPSHQVTQMGQEVILRCVPISNHLYFYWYRQILGQKVEFLVSFYNNEISEKSEIFDDQFSVERPDGSNFTLKIRSTKLEDSAMYFCASNPTGSSRSYNSPLHFGNGTRLTVT.

The V and J genes are TRBV12-3 or TRBV12-4 and TRBJ2-2; 9 positions match TRBD2. This CDR3 has 14 amino acids. With V trimmed by 5 bases and J by 8 bases, 6 bases remained unmatched. The CDR3: CASSPGTSRGELFF. The CDR3 DNA reads as TGTGCCAGCAGTCCCGGGACTAGCAGGGGGGAGCTGTTTTTT.

The V gene is TRBV6-2 or TRBV6-3, the J gene TRBJ2-7, with a tentative D call TRBD1 (5 bases). The CDR3 is 14 amino acids. The germline V gene encodes CDR1 MNHEY and CDR2 SVGEGT. V was cut by 4 bases and J by 5 bases, with 15 bases left in between. CDR3 bases: TGTGCCAGCAGTTTAGCCCCGGAAGGGGACGAGCAGTACTTC. Translation: CASSLAPEGDEQYF.

This clonotype was found many times. A read error may account for a junction end that differs from germline. CDR3 nucleotides: TGTGCCAGCAGTCCCTCCAACGAGCAGTACTTC. Its translation: CASSPSNEQYF. The chain couples TRBV12-3 or TRBV12-4 to TRBJ2-7; D remains ambiguous. CDR3 length: 11 amino acids.

This clonotype was detected once. The rearrangement joins TRBV6-5 to TRBJ2-7; the D is unclear. CDR1 is MNHEY, CDR2 SVGAGI, per germline. Trimming removed 4 bases at V and 0 bases at J, with 13 bases between. This CDR3 has 15 amino acids. As DNA, the CDR3 is TGTGCCAGCAGTTTCAAGGCGGACGCCTCCTACGAGCAGTACTTC. Protein sequence: CASSFKADASYEQYF.

The table lists this clonotype with many counts. The chain is built from TRBV20-1 and TRBJ2-7; TRBD2 aligns across 13 bases. This CDR3 spans 16 amino acids. CDR1 is DFQATT and CDR2 is SNEGSKA in the germline V gene (reference sequence). After removal of 6 bases from V and 2 bases from J, the junction contained 10 bases not matched to a gene. CDR3 coding DNA: TGCAGTGCCGCCGGGACTAGCGGGATTGAGGCCTACGAGCAGTACTTC. This translates into CSAAGTSGIEAYEQYF.